These 9 T cell receptor beta chains originate from one sample sequenced in a study of Ad26.COV2.S vaccination and SARS-CoV-2 variants. Treatment reported: roughly 20 received Ad26.COV2.S at low or high dose, single or two shots; roughly five received placebo; per-sample allocation not given. Sampling took place 63 days after the first vaccine or placebo injection. Some clones are missing from TCRdb's copy, which holds only in-frame ones; the method was immunoSEQ multiplex PCR. The table records 450,000 to 550,000 clones, roughly nine tenths of them present only once. This sample comprised peripheral blood, obtained in a trial of Ad26.COV2.S vaccine versus placebo. These receptors all stem from a person aged 18-60 years who received the Ad26.COV2.S COVID-19 vaccine or a placebo.

DNA for the CDR3: TGTGCCAGCAGCATGCTTATTATCTGGCAGGGAGGTAACACTGAAGCTTTCTTT. It encodes CASSMLIIWQGGNTEAFF. This chain connects TRBV5-6 to TRBJ1-1, with a possible D match to TRBD1 (5 bases). CDR3 size: 18 residues. Looked up from germline, CDR1 is SGHDT and CDR2 is YYEEEE. V lost 4 bases and J lost 2, with 24 bases in between.

V and J are TRBV28 and TRBJ2-4; D is unclear. This CDR3 has 16 residues. Trimming pared 6 bases from V and 0 bases from J, leaving 15 bases between. CDR1 is MDHEN and CDR2 is SYDVKM in the germline V gene. For the CDR3, the DNA is TGTGCCAGCAGCCCGGTACTCCATCTAGCCAAAAACATTCAGTACTTC. It translates to CASSPVLHLAKNIQYF. Supplemented by reference TRBV28 and TRBJ2-4, the full variable domain reads DVKVTQSSRYLVKRTGEKVFLECVQDMDHENMFWYRQDPGLGLRLIYFSYDVKMKEKGDIPEGYSVSREKKERFSLILESASTNQTSMYLCASSPVLHLAKNIQYFGAGTRLSVL.

The chain couples TRBV6-1 to TRBJ1-2; TRBD1 might be the D (6 bases). CDR1 and CDR2 (germline): MNHNS, SASEGT. This CDR3 contains 15 residues. V was clipped by 0 bases and J by 6 bases, with 14 bases between them. CDR3 DNA: TGTGCCAGCAGTGAAGCAACCGGGGGCGAGAATGGCTACACCTTC. It is translated as CASSEATGGENGYTF.

The V gene is TRBV7-3, the J gene TRBJ2-5, with D perhaps being TRBD1 or TRBD2 (6 bases each). The V and J ends lost 5 bases and 2 bases respectively, with 18 bases between them. CDR1 and CDR2 from the germline V gene are SGHTA and FQGTGA. This CDR3 contains 16 residues. The CDR3: CASSSSSEGDQETQYF. CDR3 sequence (DNA): TGTGCCAGCAGCAGTTCTAGCGAGGGGGATCAAGAGACCCAGTACTTC.

This clone showed up just a few times. CDR3 bases: TGCGCCAGCAACGATGGACTACAGGGTTCCGAACTGTTTTTT. Translated: CASNDGLQGSELFF. The rearrangement joins TRBV5-1 to TRBJ1-4; D perhaps matches TRBD1 (6 bases). Germline CDR1 SGHRS, CDR2 YFSETQ. The CDR3 contains 14 residues. Trimming shortened V by 6 bases and J by 12 bases, and 21 bases separated the two germline ends.

This chain connects TRBV7-8 to TRBJ2-5; tentatively, D is TRBD2 (5 bases). The CDR3 covers 14 residues. Trimming cost V 4 bases and J 5 bases, with 14 bases left between them. Germline CDR1 reads SGHVS; CDR2 reads FQNEAQ. The CDR3 sequence is CASSYGRVMETQYF. Here the CDR3 DNA reads TGTGCCAGCAGCTACGGGCGGGTCATGGAGACCCAGTACTTC.

CDR3 region: CASSQRKTGLNTEAFF. The CDR3 nucleotides are TGTGCCAGCAGCCAAAGGAAGACAGGGTTGAACACTGAAGCTTTCTTT. The rearrangement links TRBV16 to TRBJ1-1; 7 bases are shared with TRBD1. Germline V gene data show CDR1 as KGHSY and CDR2 as FQNENV. The CDR3 is 16 amino acids. Trimming at V came to 2 bases and at J to 0 bases, leaving 6 bases not matched to a gene.

The V call is TRBV6-5, the J call TRBJ1-1; no reliable D call. Germline V gene lookup returns CDR1 MNHEY and CDR2 SVGAGI. The V gene lost 6 bases and the J gene lost 5 bases, with 7 bases spanning the gap. This CDR3 contains 11 residues. The CDR3 region is CASRRETEAFF. The CDR3 DNA reads as TGTGCCAGCAGGAGGGAAACTGAAGCTTTCTTT.

The chain recombines TRBV14 with TRBJ2-1; 9 bases fit TRBD1. The trim removed 4 bases at V and 3 bases at J, leaving 7 bases unmatched. The CDR3 has 16 residues. Germline loops: CDR1 SGHDN, CDR2 FVKESK. CDR3 coding DNA: TGTGCCAGCAGCCCTCAACAGGGGGCAAGCTACAATGAGCAGTTCTTC. Translation: CASSPQQGASYNEQFF.